Listed below are T cell receptor beta chains from one sample, sequenced in a study of shared clonotypes between healthy human individuals. The data were produced by immunoSEQ multiplex PCR, yet TCRdb's version contains in-frame clones alone and is incomplete. The table has 150,000 to 200,000 clones, approximately 61% seen once. Source material: memory CD4+ T cells sorted from blood. Receptors originate from a man aged 25-45 years in good health. Each CDR3 is given with its conserved first and last residue. The D gene is left open where the match is weak. Size tells how often a clone was seen (once, few, many) or the class of an expanded clone, and some rows leave it out.

CASREVTSGPGNEQFF	TGTGCCAGCAGGGAAGTAACTAGCGGTCCCGGTAATGAGCAGTTCTTC	TRBJ2-1	NA	16	TRBD2	TRBV27
CASSMIRDKDLRVYF	TGTGCCAGCAGCATGATCCGGGACAAGGACCTAAGGGTGTATTTT	TRBJ2-3	NA	15	NA	TRBV11-2
CASSLLQGYYGYTF	TGTGCCAGCAGCTTACTACAGGGGTACTATGGCTACACCTTC	TRBJ1-2	NA	14	TRBD1	TRBV7-2
CASRNINSGELFF	TGTGCCAGCAGGAACATCAACAGCGGGGAGCTGTTTTTT	TRBJ2-2	few	13	NA	TRBV9
CASSLYRGGNEKLFF	TGTGCCAGCAGCTTGTACCGGGGTGGCAATGAAAAACTGTTTTTT	TRBJ1-4	NA	15	NA	TRBV7-2
CASSGGGSFYNEQFF	TGTGCCAGCAGCGGAGGAGGGAGCTTCTACAATGAGCAGTTCTTC	TRBJ2-1	NA	15	NA	TRBV5-4
CASSLEQGAQETQYF	TGCGCCAGCAGCTTGGAACAGGGGGCCCAAGAGACCCAGTACTTC	TRBJ2-5	NA	15	TRBD1	TRBV5-1
CASKDNEQFF	TGTGCCAGCAAGGACAATGAGCAGTTCTTC	TRBJ2-1	few	10	NA	TRBV2
CASSLGGTDTQYF	TGTGCCAGCAGTTTAGGCGGCACAGATACGCAGTATTTT	TRBJ2-3	NA	13	NA	TRBV6-5
CASSSGQGTDTQYF	TGTGCCAGCAGCTCGGGACAGGGTACAGATACGCAGTATTTT	TRBJ2-3	many	14	TRBD1	TRBV7-6
CASSPPGLKKETQYF	TGTGCCAGCTCACCACCTGGACTTAAAAAAGAGACCCAGTACTTC	TRBJ2-5	NA	15	NA	TRBV18
CASSMGDSGANVLTF	TGTGCCAGTAGTATGGGCGACTCTGGGGCCAACGTCCTGACTTTC	TRBJ2-6	once	15	NA	TRBV19
CASTDRVINEQFF	TGTGCCAGCACGGACAGGGTCATCAATGAGCAGTTCTTC	TRBJ2-1	NA	13	TRBD1	TRBV2
CASKPGLASWEQFF	TGTGCCAGCAAGCCGGGACTAGCGTCTTGGGAGCAGTTCTTC	TRBJ2-1	NA	14	TRBD2	TRBV6-6
CASSQDPLAGGPFIEQYF	TGCGCCAGCAGCCAAGATCCACTAGCGGGAGGGCCGTTTATCGAGCAGTACTTC	TRBJ2-7	NA	18	TRBD2	TRBV4-1
CASSPRASGRVGYEQYF	TGTGCCAGCAGCCCTCGAGCTAGCGGGAGGGTAGGCTACGAGCAGTACTTC	TRBJ2-7	NA	17	TRBD2	TRBV27
CASSNYPSSETQYF	TGTGCCAGCAGTAATTACCCTTCTTCGGAGACCCAGTACTTC	TRBJ2-5	NA	14	NA	TRBV27
CASSDGRTSSGANVLTF	TGTGCCAGCAGTGATGGCAGGACGAGCTCTGGGGCCAACGTCCTGACTTTC	TRBJ2-6	NA	17	NA	TRBV25-1
CASSLGAEESVLTF	TGTGCCAGCAGCTTGGGGGCAGAAGAAAGCGTCCTGACTTTC	TRBJ2-6	NA	14	NA	TRBV5-4
CASSLNWQGEQYF	TGTGCCAGCAGCTTAAACTGGCAGGGCGAGCAGTACTTC	TRBJ2-7	NA	13	NA	TRBV7-3
CASSLSSGNTIYF	TGTGCCAGCAGCTTATCTTCCGGAAACACCATATATTTT	TRBJ1-3	NA	13	NA	TRBV7-7
CASSDSRSYGYTF	TGCGCCAGCAGTGACTCCAGATCCTATGGCTACACCTTC	TRBJ1-2	NA	13	NA	TRBV10-2
CASIRVGAGNEQFF	TGTGCCAGCATACGGGTTGGGGCTGGCAATGAGCAGTTCTTC	TRBJ2-1	many	14	NA	TRBV28
CASSVQSWETQYF	TGTGCCAGCAGCGTACAGTCCTGGGAGACCCAGTACTTC	TRBJ2-5	NA	13	NA	TRBV5-8
CASSLAIAGSGANVLTF	TGCGCCAGCAGCTTGGCCATAGCGGGCTCTGGGGCCAACGTCCTGACTTTC	TRBJ2-6	NA	17	TRBD2	TRBV5-1
CASSLGVRNTGELFF	TGTGCCAGCAGCTTGGGTGTAAGAAACACCGGGGAGCTGTTTTTT	TRBJ2-2	NA	15	NA	TRBV5-4
CASSPELTGELFF	TGCGCCAGCAGCCCAGAACTCACCGGGGAGCTGTTTTTT	TRBJ2-2	NA	13	NA	TRBV10-1
CSVLQGVGGEQYF	TGCAGCGTCTTACAGGGGGTAGGAGGCGAGCAGTACTTC	TRBJ2-7	NA	13	TRBD1	TRBV29-1
CASSEEGYEQFF	TGTGCCAGCAGTGAAGAGGGGTATGAGCAGTTCTTC	TRBJ2-1	NA	12	NA	TRBV6-1
CASSLFGEPLVNTF	TGTGCCAGTAGCCTTTTTGGGGAGCCACTGGTGAACACCTTC	TRBJ1-2	many	14	NA	TRBV19
CASSLLRLAPDTQYF	TGTGCCAGCAGCTTACTCCGACTAGCGCCGGATACGCAGTATTTT	TRBJ2-3	NA	15	TRBD2	TRBV7-2
CASSPGRQTRDTQYF	TGTGCCAGCTCACCAGGAAGACAGACCAGGGATACGCAGTATTTT	TRBJ2-3	NA	15	NA	TRBV18
CASSSQGRNEQFF	TGTGCCAGCAGCTCACAGGGCCGGAATGAGCAGTTCTTC	TRBJ2-1	NA	13	NA	TRBV6-1
CASSLDLAGVADTQYF	TGCGCCAGCAGCTTGGATCTAGCGGGAGTTGCAGATACGCAGTATTTT	TRBJ2-3	NA	16	TRBD2	TRBV5-1
CSVDGQGVLETQYF	TGCAGCGTTGACGGGCAGGGTGTTCTAGAGACCCAGTACTTC	TRBJ2-5	few	14	NA	TRBV29-1
CASIRDLNQPQHF	TGTGCCAGCATTCGGGATCTCAATCAGCCCCAGCATTTT	TRBJ1-5	NA	13	NA	TRBV28
CASGLAGVYEQYF	TGTGCCAGCGGACTAGCGGGAGTTTACGAGCAGTACTTC	TRBJ2-7	NA	13	TRBD2	TRBV7-2
CASSLVGTYNEQFF	TGTGCCAGCAGTTTGGTAGGTACCTACAATGAGCAGTTCTTC	TRBJ2-1	once	14	NA	TRBV28
CSVDGQGRDTQYF	TGCAGCGTTGACGGACAGGGGAGAGATACGCAGTATTTT	TRBJ2-3	NA	13	TRBD1	TRBV29-1
CASSLGLAGGYEQYF	TGTGCCAGCAGCTTAGGACTAGCGGGAGGGTACGAGCAGTACTTC	TRBJ2-7	NA	15	TRBD2	TRBV13
CASSLSHSSTDTQYF	TGTGCCAGCAGCTTGAGTCACAGTAGCACAGATACGCAGTATTTT	TRBJ2-3	NA	15	NA	TRBV11-2
CASSRMDRGRAYEQYF	TGTGCCAGCTCCAGGATGGACAGGGGGAGAGCTTACGAGCAGTACTTC	TRBJ2-7	NA	16	TRBD1	TRBV18
CASIRGSLETQYF	TGTGCCAGCATTAGGGGGTCGCTTGAGACCCAGTACTTC	TRBJ2-5	NA	13	NA	TRBV2
CSVEGPTGSQETQYF	TGCAGCGTTGAAGGGCCGACAGGGTCCCAAGAGACCCAGTACTTC	TRBJ2-5	NA	15	TRBD1	TRBV29-1
CASSANSGTSTWSSGNTIYF	TGTGCCAGCTCAGCGAATTCCGGGACAAGTACATGGAGCTCTGGAAACACCATATATTTT	TRBJ1-3	few	20	NA	TRBV18
CASSQGNTEAFF	TGTGCCAGCAGTCAGGGGAACACTGAAGCTTTCTTT	TRBJ1-1	NA	12	NA	TRBV6-6
CATSGTAGSADTQYF	TGTGCCACCAGTGGTACAGCGGGATCAGCAGATACGCAGTATTTT	TRBJ2-3	NA	15	TRBD2	TRBV6-4
CASSPQPGLAPYNEQFF	TGTGCCAGCTCACCACAACCGGGACTAGCGCCCTACAATGAGCAGTTCTTC	TRBJ2-1	NA	17	TRBD2	TRBV18
CASSAGREYGYTF	TGTGCCAGCTCAGCAGGACGGGAGTATGGCTACACCTTC	TRBJ1-2	NA	13	NA	TRBV18
CASSPHTGEETQYF	TGTGCCAGCAGCCCACATACAGGGGAAGAGACCCAGTACTTC	TRBJ2-5	NA	14	TRBD1	TRBV7-2
CASSLAGPEGQYF	TGTGCCAGCAGCTTAGCTGGACCCGAAGGGCAGTACTTC	TRBJ2-7	NA	13	NA	TRBV7-2